This TCR beta chain originates from a study of T cells in tuberculosis. Study in general: A South African cohort included IGRA-negative adolescents, latently infected IGRA-positive adolescents and adults with active tuberculosis. Study-wide results and caveats: Shorter CDR3-alpha in active tuberculosis partly drove smaller distances. Active tuberculosis alpha repertoires lay closer to GMM-specific TCRs than controls'. Using the GMM-specific repertoire gave under 90% accuracy versus roughly 70% with motifs.

The repertoire was sequenced with immunoSEQ multiplex PCR; TCRdb's copy has only in-frame clones and lacks some. The table records tens of thousands of clones, nearly 90% of them present only once. CDR3 length: 16 amino acids. J was trimmed by 2 bases and V by 4 bases; bases with no gene match: 8. Germline V gene sequence: CDR1 SEHNR, CDR2 FQNEAQ (reference sequence). Worth noting for this clone: As yet, its antigen is unknown.

The source is a donor between 10 and 35 years old with latent tuberculosis or without tuberculosis infection. The chain has TRBV7-9 and TRBJ2-1; 7 nucleotides line up with TRBD2. The sample comprised PBMCs. Written as DNA, the CDR3 is TGTGCCAGCAGCTCCACCGGGACTACGGCCTACAATGAGCAGTTCTTC. Translating it yields CASSSTGTTAYNEQFF.